This TCR beta chain was identified during a study of identical twins. Overall study results and limits: Sequences that were beta out-of-frame showed weaker excess twin sharing.

Template switching introduced a universal primer site, and the cDNA bore unique molecular identifiers. One entry per CDR3 protein results from TCRdb running MiXCR on the 5' RACE reads. Of approximately 670,000 distinct CDR3 sequences in the sample, 5.5% to 7.5% are singletons; the top ten hold around 1.9%. Note on this clonotype: As yet, its antigen is unknown.

Germline V gene sequence: CDR1 SEHNR, CDR2 FQNEAQ (reference sequence). V shed 2 bases and J shed 5 bases, with 10 bases lying between them. The CDR3 runs to 13 residues. What was sequenced was naive T cells sorted from blood. The source is a man aged 18 to 30 in good health. This rearrangement joins TRBV7-9 to TRBJ2-7; maybe TRBD2 (6 bases). CDR3 sequence reads: CASSLSGVDEQYF. Written as DNA, the CDR3 is TGTGCCAGCAGCTTATCGGGGGTCGACGAGCAGTACTTC.